This T cell receptor (beta chain) was found in a study of T cell responses to AZD1222 COVID-19 vaccine. This CDR3 comprises 13 residues. Germline lookup yields CDR1 SEHNR and CDR2 FQNEAQ (reference sequence). The V gene lost 1 base and the J gene lost 5 bases, with 8 bases spanning the gap. TCRdb's copy holds only in-frame clones and misses some; the assay was immunoSEQ multiplex PCR. This table has about 100,000 clones, approximately 88% appearing once. The source is an adult in good health. Material: peripheral blood, obtained on day 0 of AZD1222 vaccination. The rearrangement uses TRBV7-9 and TRBJ2-5; D gene uncertain. The CDR3 loop is CASSLVSLETQYF. CDR3 nucleotides: TGTGCCAGCAGCTTAGTTTCGTTGGAGACCCAGTACTTC. Looking up the rest from reference TRBV7-9 and TRBJ2-5 gives the full variable domain: DTGVSQNPRHKITKRGQNVTFRCDPISEHNRLYWYRQTLGQGPEFLTYFQNEAQLEKSRLLSDRFSAERPKGSFSTLEIQRTEQGDSAMYLCASSLVSLETQYFGPGTRLLVL.